The clone carrying this T cell receptor (beta chain) was found once. Extracted RNA was reverse transcribed, and the resulting cDNA served as sequencing template. Libraries were prepared by immunoSEQ multiplex PCR; TCRdb keeps only in-frame clonotypes and omits some of them. Seen here are about 110,000 clones, roughly 55% observed once, and the top ten hold 12%. The treatment is: oral pan-JAK inhibitor, 5-10 mg twice daily. The record originates from a study of CD8+ T cells in alopecia areata. The CDR3 extends over 14 amino acids. With V trimmed by 2 bases and J by 0 bases, 1 base remained unmatched. Germline CDR1 is SGHDT and CDR2 is YYEEEE.

The source material was CD8+ T cells sorted from blood, sampled at week 24, from a patient treated with tofacitinib. The chain recombines TRBV5-6 with TRBJ1-2; TRBD1 matches 7 bases. This receptor was identified in a human donor with alopecia areata. CDR3 region: CASSLGQANYGYTF. The CDR3 nucleotides are TGTGCCAGCAGCTTAGGACAGGCTAACTATGGCTACACCTTC.